The source of this T cell receptor beta chain is a study of T-cell reconstitution after alpha-beta-depleted transplantation in children. The germline gives CDR1 LGHDT, CDR2 YNNKEL (reference sequence). The CDR3 loop spans 14 amino acids. The V and J ends lost 2 bases and 2 bases respectively, with 9 bases between them. Findings and limits, study-wide: When one year had passed after transplant, most T-cell counts and diversity came from newly produced T cells.

Turning to this clonotype: The antigen is unknown.

The authors prepared the TCRbeta library with unique molecular identifiers. A single record per CDR3 protein comes from TCRdb applying MiXCR to the PCR reads. The profile shows some 300,000 distinct CDR3 sequences, over 7.5% of them singletons. The origin of this receptor is a female patient aged 2 to 10 who had a stem cell transplant for Fanconi anemia, so the T cells may come from the graft donor. The material sequenced was peripheral blood, taken 360 days after TCRalphabeta/CD19-depleted stem cell transplant. This chain joins TRBV3-1 and TRBJ2-5; D call uncertain. As DNA, the CDR3 is TGTGCCAGCAGCCAAAGGGCAAGTCAAGAGACCCAGTACTTC. This codes for CASSQRASQETQYF.